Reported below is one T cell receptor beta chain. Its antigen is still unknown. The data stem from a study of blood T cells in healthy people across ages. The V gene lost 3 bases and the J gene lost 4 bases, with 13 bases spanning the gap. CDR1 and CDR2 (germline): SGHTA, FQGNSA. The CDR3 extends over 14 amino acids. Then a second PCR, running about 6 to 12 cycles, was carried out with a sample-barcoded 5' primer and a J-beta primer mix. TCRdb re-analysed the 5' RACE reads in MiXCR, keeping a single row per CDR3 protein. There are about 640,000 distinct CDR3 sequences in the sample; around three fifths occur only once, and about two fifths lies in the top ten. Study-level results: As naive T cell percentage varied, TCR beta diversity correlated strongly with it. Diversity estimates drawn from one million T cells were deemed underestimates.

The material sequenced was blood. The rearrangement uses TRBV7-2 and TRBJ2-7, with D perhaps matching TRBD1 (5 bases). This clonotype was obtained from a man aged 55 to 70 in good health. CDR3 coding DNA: TGTGCCAGCAGCTTTGGGGCAGGGTTTTACGAGCAGTACTTC. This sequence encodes CASSFGAGFYEQYF.